A selection of T cell receptor beta chains follows, all from one sample in a study of OX40 agonist ivuxolimab in advanced cancers. Assay used: immunoSEQ multiplex PCR; TCRdb lists only in-frame clones, some missing. The data hold 45,000 to 55,000 clones, with about 80% observed a single time. The material was CD4+ or CD8+ T cells sorted from blood, obtained in a trial of the OX40 agonist ivuxolimab. These receptors came from an adult with an advanced solid tumor such as melanoma, head and neck, liver or kidney cancer. Both conserved end residues are part of each CDR3. The D gene is left open where the match is weak.

TRBV7-8,TRBJ1-2,NA,TGTGCCAGCAGCTTATTACGGCAAAACTATGGCTACACCTTC,CASSLLRQNYGYTF
TRBV10-3,TRBJ2-1,NA,TGTGCCATCAGAACCGGGACAAGTCCCTACAGTGAGCAGTTCTTC,CAIRTGTSPYSEQFF
TRBV7-9,TRBJ2-7,NA,TGTGCCAGCAGCTTAGGGACAAAGTCGGACTACGAGCAGTACTTC,CASSLGTKSDYEQYF
TRBV30,TRBJ2-5,NA,TGTGCCTGGAACATTCGCGGAATCGAGACCCAGTACTTC,CAWNIRGIETQYF
TRBV19,TRBJ1-1,TRBD1,TGTGCCAGTAGACGACAGGGGGACACTGAAGCTTTCTTT,CASRRQGDTEAFF
TRBV6-1,TRBJ1-1,NA,TGTGCCAGCAGTGAACATCAGGGCAACACTGAAGCTTTCTTT,CASSEHQGNTEAFF
TRBV7-9,TRBJ2-3,NA,TGTGCCAGCAGCCCGCAGTCCACCACAGATACGCAGTATTTT,CASSPQSTTDTQYF
TRBV5-6,TRBJ2-7,NA,TGTGCCAGCAGCCCCCGGGGGAACGGGGTCGCCTACGAGCAGTACTTC,CASSPRGNGVAYEQYF
TRBV19,TRBJ2-3,NA,TGTGCCAGTAGTCACGGGCTGAGTGGAGATACGCAGTATTTT,CASSHGLSGDTQYF
TRBV10-2,TRBJ2-2,TRBD2,TGCGCCAGCAAAGCGGGAGAAGGGGAGCTGTTTTTT,CASKAGEGELFF